A single sample is the source of the 3 T cell receptor beta chains below, sequenced in a study of siplizumab effects on memory and regulatory T cells. TCRdb keeps only in-frame clones here, not all; method: immunoSEQ multiplex PCR. The table lists roughly 100,000 clones, over 90% of them singletons. The source material was Tregs sorted from blood. These receptors came from a human donor in good health.

This chain connects TRBV4-1 to TRBJ1-2; D is unclear. Trimming cost V 4 bases and J 4 bases, with 25 bases left between them. The germline gives CDR1 MGHRA, CDR2 YSYEKL. The CDR3 consists of 18 residues. The CDR3 sequence: CASSPAAGRVTQPYGYTF. The CDR3 DNA sequence: TGCGCCAGCAGCCCTGCCGCGGGTAGGGTGACGCAACCCTATGGCTACACCTTC.

The chain has TRBV6-6 and TRBJ1-5; D gene ambiguous. This CDR3 has 16 amino acids. CDR1 is MNHNY, CDR2 SVGAGI, per germline (reference sequence). The V and J ends lost 5 bases and 5 bases respectively, with 19 bases between them. The CDR3 spells CASSTLKVSLDQPQHF. In DNA form, the CDR3 reads TGTGCCAGCAGTACCCTAAAGGTGTCTTTGGATCAGCCCCAGCATTTT.

CDR3 in DNA: TGCGCCAGCAGCTCCGGGAACTCCTACGAGCAGTACTTC. Encoded protein: CASSSGNSYEQYF. The rearrangement joins TRBV5-1 to TRBJ2-7; a possible D gene is TRBD2 (5 bases). The CDR3 spans 13 residues. V lost 3 bases and J lost 0, with 7 bases in between. Germline lookup yields CDR1 SGHRS and CDR2 YFSETQ.